This T cell receptor (beta chain) was obtained from a study of OX40 agonist ivuxolimab in advanced cancers. On the study more broadly: Cohort: approximately 83% men, mean age 60, aged about 23 to 79. Prior checkpoint blockade (anti-PD-1, anti-PD-L1 or anti-CTLA-4) was permitted; 40% had it. There were three patients with partial responses, one having hepatocellular carcinoma and two cutaneous melanoma.

In germline, CDR1 is MDHEN, CDR2 SYDVKM. The CDR3 length is 14 residues. With V trimmed by 3 bases and J by 7 bases, 4 bases remained unmatched. Only in-frame clones appear in the TCRdb table, and some are missing; sequencing was by immunoSEQ multiplex PCR. Among under 90,000 clones listed, roughly nine tenths were seen once. Sequencing was performed on CD4+ or CD8+ T cells sorted from blood, taken in a trial of the OX40 agonist ivuxolimab. This sequence was found in an adult with an advanced solid tumor such as melanoma, head and neck, liver or kidney cancer. J is TRBJ1-4 and V is TRBV28; TRBD1 agrees at 8 bases. CDR3 in amino acids: CASSLDRVIEKLFF. DNA for the CDR3: TGTGCCAGCAGTTTGGACAGGGTTATTGAAAAACTGTTTTTT.